These 20 T cell receptor beta chains were sequenced from one sample in a study of graft-versus-host responses after intestinal transplantation (dated by TCRdb to the early 2020s). The library was produced with the immunoSEQ multiplex PCR assay. TCRdb holds this immuneACCESS table with in-frame rearrangements only. Some clones are missing; in checked studies, unresolved V genes explain under half, and the rest has no known cause. The table for this sample lists 74,000 or so clones; 92% of them were counted only once. The leading ten clones occupy over 0.55% of the sample. Source: PBMCs, taken 98 days after intestinal transplantation. These receptors were taken from a human patient who received an intestinal transplant, so some T cells may come from the graft donor.

A single count supports this clone. The V gene is TRBV4-1, the J gene TRBJ2-1; perhaps TRBD2 as D (6 bases). Looked up from germline, CDR1 is MGHRA and CDR2 is YSYEKL. CDR3 length: 16 residues. V was trimmed by 1 base and J by 5 bases, leaving 15 bases between them. The CDR3 sequence is CASSQATRLGDNEQFF. DNA of the CDR3: TGCGCCAGCAGCCAAGCCACGCGACTAGGGGACAATGAGCAGTTCTTC.

This clone has a single count. J is TRBJ1-1 and V is TRBV19; D is unclear. The CDR3 covers 12 residues. V lost 7 bases to trimming and J lost 4 bases, with 10 bases between them. Germline-derived CDR1 and CDR2 are LNHDA and SQIVND (reference sequence). CDR3 sequence (DNA): TGTGCCAGTAATGGGTGGGGCACTGAAGCTTTCTTT. This encodes CASNGWGTEAFF.

The gene calls are TRBV6-1 and TRBJ2-7, with unresolved D. CDR1 and CDR2 (germline): MNHNS, SASEGT. V lost 4 bases to trimming and J lost 2 bases, with 15 bases between them. This CDR3 has 15 residues. CDR3 nucleotide sequence: TGTGCCAGCAGTGTTGGCGGAAGCGCTGCCTACGAGCAGTACTTC. Translation gives CASSVGGSAAYEQYF.

The genes are TRBV9 and TRBJ2-1, with D unresolved. The CDR3 loop spans 15 amino acids. CDR1 and CDR2 from the germline V gene are SGDLS and YYNGEE. Trimming removed 1 base at V and 7 bases at J, with 15 bases between. CDR3 sequence reads: CASSVPPGHGNEQFF. As DNA, the CDR3 is TGTGCCAGCAGCGTACCTCCGGGTCACGGGAATGAGCAGTTCTTC.

Only one count was recorded for this clone. This chain joins TRBV27 and TRBJ2-3; possibly TRBD2 for D (6 bases). The V gene lost 2 bases and the J gene lost 6 bases, with 6 bases spanning the gap. This CDR3 region has 12 residues. Germline V gives CDR1 MNHEY, CDR2 SMNVEV (reference sequence). The DNA of the CDR3 is TGTGCCAGCAGTTTAGGGGGGGATACGCAGTATTTT. Its translation is CASSLGGDTQYF.

This chain connects TRBV15 to TRBJ2-3, with D possibly matching TRBD1 (6 bases). Germline V CDR1 and CDR2: LNHNV, YYDKDF (reference sequence). V gave up 0 bases and J gave up 1 base, with 8 bases separating them. This CDR3 is built from 15 residues. The chain's CDR3 is CATSREGGGTDTQYF. The CDR3 nucleotides are TGTGCCACCAGCAGAGAAGGGGGAGGCACAGATACGCAGTATTTT.

The gene calls are TRBV5-4 and TRBJ2-7; no firm D call. Germline assignment: CDR1 SGHNT and CDR2 YYREEE (reference sequence). V was pared by 3 bases and J by 0 bases, with 10 bases between. The CDR3 runs to 14 residues. CDR3 coding DNA: TGTGCCAGCAGCTCTAATTCCGGCTCCTACGAGCAGTACTTC. This sequence encodes CASSSNSGSYEQYF. The entire variable domain, with the rest obtained from reference TRBV5-4 and TRBJ2-7, is as follows: ETGVTQSPTHLIKTRGQQVTLRCSSQSGHNTVSWYQQALGQGPQFIFQYYREEENGRGNFPPRFSGLQFPNYSSELNVNALELDDSALYLCASSSNSGSYEQYFGPGTRLTVT.

This CDR3 reads CASSKTRLVGETQYF. The CDR3 coding sequence is TGCGCCAGCAGCAAAACTCGGCTAGTAGGAGAGACCCAGTACTTC. This sequence joins TRBV4-1 and TRBJ2-5; no definite D call. The CDR3 runs 15 residues. Trimming removed 5 bases at V and 4 bases at J, with 17 bases between. Germline V gives CDR1 MGHRA, CDR2 YSYEKL.

The chain carries TRBV21-1 and TRBJ1-5. TRBV21-1 is noted as a pseudogene. The CDR3 runs 16 residues. DNA for the CDR3: TGTGCCAGCAGGCAAATTGTCTGGGGAAGCAATCAGCCCCAGCATTTT. Translation: CASRQIVWGSNQPQHF.

The V and J genes are TRBV5-6 and TRBJ2-2; D gene unclear. The germline V and J ends were trimmed by 2 bases and 6 bases, with 5 bases remaining between them. The CDR3 is made up of 12 amino acids. Per the germline V gene, CDR1 is SGHDT and CDR2 is YYEEEE. The CDR3 DNA is TGTGCCAGCAGCTTAATCGCCGGGGAGCTGTTTTTT. Translated, it gives CASSLIAGELFF.

Written as DNA, the CDR3 is TGTGCCAGCAGTTACAATGAATTCTATGGCTACACCTTC. Translation: CASSYNEFYGYTF. This chain joins TRBV6-5 and TRBJ1-2, with no clear D. There are 13 residues in the CDR3. Germline V gene lookup returns CDR1 MNHEY and CDR2 SVGAGI. V was pared by 2 bases and J by 4 bases, with 8 bases between.

J is TRBJ2-7 and V is TRBV10-3; D may be TRBD1 (6 bases). Germline V gene data show CDR1 as ENHRY and CDR2 as SYGVKD. Trimming removed 3 bases at V and 7 bases at J, with 13 bases between. This CDR3 region has 13 residues. The CDR3 DNA reads TGTGCCATCAGTGACGGGGATAGGGGGGAGCAGTACTTC. Translating gives CAISDGDRGEQYF.

This clone has only a few counts. The chain couples TRBV10-3 to TRBJ1-2; the D gene is possibly TRBD1 (6 bases). The V and J ends lost 7 bases and 4 bases respectively, with 13 bases between them. The germline CDR1 and CDR2 sequences are ENHRY and SYGVKD. The CDR3 runs to 13 residues. The CDR3 DNA sequence: TGTGCCATCAATCAGGGGAGTGGCTATGGCTACACCTTC. Its protein is CAINQGSGYGYTF.

The chain has TRBV5-1 and TRBJ2-3; D is uncertain. Germline V CDR1 and CDR2: SGHRS, YFSETQ. The CDR3 has 15 residues. V dropped 0 bases and J dropped 2 bases, with 10 bases sitting between them. The CDR3 sequence: CASSLESPHTDTQYF. The CDR3 nucleotides are TGCGCCAGCAGCTTGGAGTCTCCTCACACAGATACGCAGTATTTT.

This clone was observed once. This chain connects TRBV27 to TRBJ2-1, with D tentatively TRBD2 (5 bases). Looked up from germline, CDR1 is MNHEY and CDR2 is SMNVEV (reference sequence). With 0 bases removed from V and 12 bases from J, the gap between germline ends came to 30 bases. This CDR3 has 19 residues. This chain's CDR3 is CASSLSFLFGSSLLEGQFF. In nucleotides, the CDR3 is TGTGCCAGCAGTTTATCCTTCTTATTCGGATCTTCTCTCTTAGAGGGGCAGTTCTTC.

The chain uses TRBV7-9 and TRBJ1-4, with D maybe TRBD1 (6 bases). This CDR3 has 18 residues. The V and J ends lost 3 bases and 6 bases respectively, with 23 bases between them. From germline, CDR1 is SEHNR and CDR2 FQNEAQ (reference sequence). Written as DNA, the CDR3 is TGTGCCAGCAGCTTCTACCCTCCCCTACAGGGTTGGCATGAAAAACTGTTTTTT. This translates into CASSFYPPLQGWHEKLFF.

The rearrangement links TRBV5-1 to TRBJ2-5; D could derive from TRBD1 or TRBD2 (5 bases each). Germline V gene data show CDR1 as SGHRS and CDR2 as YFSETQ. Trimming cost V 4 bases and J 5 bases, with 21 bases left between them. The CDR3 is 16 amino acids. In nucleotides, the CDR3 is TGCGCCAGCAGCCCCGGCTCGTGGGGGAAGGTGGAGACCCAGTACTTC. This gives the protein CASSPGSWGKVETQYF.

With respect to this clone: A junction end diverges from the germline sequence, so it may reflect a read error. This chain uses TRBV4-1 with TRBJ2-5, with 11 bases lining up with TRBD2. The CDR3 is made up of 20 amino acids. The germline V gene has CDR1 MGHRA and CDR2 YSYEKL. In DNA, the CDR3 is TGCGCCAGCAGCCAAGAATGGGGTCTAGCGGGAGGTATCCCAAAAGAGACCCGGTACTTC. This sequence encodes CASSQEWGLAGGIPKETRYF.

This chain links TRBV5-4 with TRBJ2-7, with TRBD2 matching 8 bases. The germline V gene encodes CDR1 SGHNT and CDR2 YYREEE (reference sequence). V dropped 2 bases and J dropped 4; count of bases not matched to a gene: 11. CDR3 size: 16 residues. The CDR3 spells CASSLLKSGSSYEQYF. The CDR3 DNA reads as TGTGCCAGCAGCTTACTCAAAAGCGGGAGCTCTTACGAGCAGTACTTC.

The chain has TRBV28 and TRBJ1-5, with TRBD1 as a possible D gene (5 bases). The germline V and J ends were trimmed by 3 bases and 0 bases, with 9 bases remaining between them. This CDR3 contains 15 residues. Germline V gene lookup returns CDR1 MDHEN and CDR2 SYDVKM. This CDR3 is CASSFRGDSNQPQHF. The CDR3 DNA reads as TGTGCCAGCAGTTTCCGGGGGGATAGCAATCAGCCCCAGCATTTT.